This passage covers 26 T cell receptor beta chains from one sample sequenced in a study of Tregs in tolerant kidney transplant recipients. TCRdb's copy holds only in-frame clones and misses some; the assay was immunoSEQ multiplex PCR. The table has about 46,000 clones, roughly nine tenths seen once. The material sequenced was Tregs from blood. Every receptor here comes from a human donor in good health.

The CDR3 coding sequence is TGCAGCGTTGTAGGTTGGGCGGGATTTGACGGGACTGAAGCTTTCTTT. Its protein product is CSVVGWAGFDGTEAFF. J is TRBJ1-1 and V is TRBV29-1; D remains ambiguous. Between the trimmed V and J ends, which lost 4 bases and 5 bases, there was a span of 23 bases. Germline loops: CDR1 SQVTM, CDR2 ANQGSEA. CDR3 length: 16 residues.

The chain has TRBV18 and TRBJ1-3; D gene uncertain. Trimming took off 2 bases at V and 0 bases at J, with 2 bases between the two ends. CDR3 size: 13 residues. Germline assignment: CDR1 KGHSH and CDR2 LQKENI. CDR3 bases: TGTGCCAGCTCACCAGTCTCTGGAAACACCATATATTTT. It encodes CASSPVSGNTIYF.

This rearrangement joins TRBV4-1 to TRBJ1-5, with D perhaps matching TRBD1 (5 bases). Trimming left V 2 bases short and J 5 bases short, with 16 bases between. This CDR3 has 16 amino acids. CDR1 is MGHRA, CDR2 YSYEKL, per germline. The CDR3 region has the DNA TGCGCCAGCAGCCAACCCGGGGCGGGGGGGGATCAGCCCCAGCATTTT. Amino acids: CASSQPGAGGDQPQHF.

J is TRBJ1-2 and V is TRBV7-8; TRBD1 aligns across 9 bases. CDR3 length equals 17 residues. Germline lookup yields CDR1 SGHVS and CDR2 FQNEAQ. Trimming removed 1 base from V and 6 bases from J; junction bases left unmatched: 12. The CDR3 region is CASSLDTTGGFRNGYTF. CDR3 bases: TGTGCCAGCAGCTTAGATACGACAGGGGGGTTCAGGAATGGCTACACCTTC.

This chain joins TRBV27 and TRBJ2-7; 7 nucleotides line up with TRBD1. The CDR3 spans 14 residues. CDR1 is MNHEY, CDR2 SMNVEV, per germline (reference sequence). J gave up 3 bases and V 5 bases, and 7 bases lay outside the gene matches. The CDR3 nucleotides are TGTGCCAGCAGTACCGGACAGGACCGCTACGAGCAGTACTTC. This codes for CASSTGQDRYEQYF.

V gene TRBV27 combines with J gene TRBJ1-2; no reliable D call. The V end lost 3 bases, the J end lost 1 base, and 6 bases lay between the germline ends. Germline-derived CDR1 and CDR2 are MNHEY and SMNVEV (reference sequence). The CDR3 runs to 13 residues. CDR3 amino acids: CASSFWGNYGYTF. CDR3 sequence (DNA): TGTGCCAGCAGTTTTTGGGGTAACTATGGCTACACCTTC.

This clone was detected only a few times. The rearrangement uses TRBV6-6 and TRBJ2-7; a weak D match, TRBD2 (6 bases). The CDR3 extends over 12 amino acids. The V and J ends lost 2 bases and 7 bases respectively, with 9 bases between them. Looked up from germline, CDR1 is MNHNY and CDR2 is SVGAGI (reference sequence). Written as DNA, the CDR3 is TGTGCCAGCAGTTACAACGGGGGTGAGCAGTACTTC. It specifies CASSYNGGEQYF.

This clone was found once. This chain joins TRBV7-6 and TRBJ2-5, with a weak D call TRBD2 (6 bases). From germline, CDR1 is SGHVS and CDR2 FNYEAQ. The CDR3 is made up of 13 amino acids. V was clipped by 5 bases and J by 5 bases, with 12 bases between them. CDR3 sequence: CASSPSRGETQYF. In nucleotides, the CDR3 is TGTGCCAGCAGCCCGTCACGGGGGGAGACCCAGTACTTC.

The V call is TRBV10-3, the J call TRBJ2-3; TRBD2 is a possible D gene (6 bases). Germline V gene sequence: CDR1 ENHRY, CDR2 SYGVKD. This CDR3 is 14 amino acids long. The V end lost 4 bases, the J end lost 5 bases, and 13 bases lay between the germline ends. In DNA form, the CDR3 reads TGTGCCATCAGTGTAGGTAGCGGTGGAGATACGCAGTATTTT. It codes for CAISVGSGGDTQYF.

The chain employs TRBV6-5 and TRBJ1-2, with TRBD1 identical over 10 bases. CDR1 MNHEY and CDR2 SVGAGI come from the germline V gene. The V and J ends lost 7 bases and 8 bases, in that order; junction bases with no gene match: 13. The CDR3 consists of 15 residues. The CDR3 DNA reads TGTGCCAGCACCGCCGGGACAGGGGCCCTTTGGGGCTACACCTTC. Translating it yields CASTAGTGALWGYTF.

The chain combines TRBV9 with TRBJ2-1, with D unclear. The germline V and J ends were trimmed by 3 bases and 3 bases, with 10 bases remaining between them. Germline V gene sequence: CDR1 SGDLS, CDR2 YYNGEE. The CDR3 length is 14 residues. CDR3: CASSAPSGYNEQFF. As DNA, the CDR3 is TGTGCCAGCAGCGCCCCGTCCGGCTACAATGAGCAGTTCTTC.

CDR3 bases: TGCAGCGTTGGTCTCTACGAGCAGTACTTC. This translates into CSVGLYEQYF. The chain joins TRBV29-1 to TRBJ2-5; no clear D gene. The J call could be wrong; TRBJ2-7 is a better fit for the DNA end. The CDR3 covers 10 residues. CDR1 SQVTM and CDR2 ANQGSEA come from the germline V gene.

The chain couples TRBV7-9 to TRBJ2-4, with D unclear. The CDR3 is made up of 14 amino acids. V was clipped by 1 base and J by 4 bases, with 8 bases between them. Germline V gives CDR1 SEHNR, CDR2 FQNEAQ (reference sequence). CDR3 loop: CASSLGQTKNIQYF. The CDR3 DNA reads TGTGCCAGCAGCTTAGGTCAGACTAAAAACATTCAGTACTTC.

The chain is built from TRBV5-6 and TRBJ2-1; TRBD2 aligns across 8 bases. Germline V gene sequence: CDR1 SGHDT, CDR2 YYEEEE. With 2 bases clipped from V and 1 base from J, the junction kept 5 bases outside the gene matches. The CDR3 totals 16 residues. This CDR3 reads CASSFQRGRSYNEQFF. CDR3 nucleotide sequence: TGTGCCAGCAGCTTTCAGCGGGGGAGATCCTACAATGAGCAGTTCTTC.

This chain links TRBV9 with TRBJ2-2; tentative D call: TRBD2 (6 bases). The CDR3 spans 15 residues. Trimming cost V 0 bases and J 5 bases, with 11 bases left between them. Germline V gene data show CDR1 as SGDLS and CDR2 as YYNGEE. In nucleotides, the CDR3 is TGTGCCAGCAGCGTAGCGGCTAGCGCAACCGGGGAGCTGTTTTTT. This translates into CASSVAASATGELFF.

About this clone: An end of the junction differs from the germline gene, which may be a read error. The J gene is TRBJ1-1, the V gene TRBV6-5; 8 bases fit TRBD1. CDR1 MNHEY and CDR2 SVGAGI come from the germline V gene. The CDR3 length is 14 residues. This CDR3 is CASAGSGGHTEAFF. The CDR3 DNA follows: TGTGCCAGCGCAGGCTCAGGGGGCCACACCGAAGCTTTCTTT.

The chain combines TRBV20-1 with TRBJ1-2, with D unresolved. Between the trimmed V and J ends, which lost 1 base and 5 bases, there was a span of 5 bases. The germline V gene has CDR1 DFQATT and CDR2 SNEGSKA (reference sequence). This CDR3 is 11 amino acids long. DNA for the CDR3: TGCAGTGCTAGAGGCAGTTATGGCTACACCTTC. Protein sequence: CSARGSYGYTF.

The chain is built from TRBV12-5 and TRBJ2-3; D is ambiguous. The CDR3 covers 18 residues. The V gene's germline CDR1 is LGHNT and CDR2 FRNRAP. V was pared by 1 base and J by 1 base, with 18 bases between. The CDR3 reads CASGLGSYLAARTDTQYF. CDR3 nucleotide sequence: TGTGCTAGTGGTTTGGGGAGTTACTTGGCGGCCCGCACAGATACGCAGTATTTT. The full variable domain, with the rest looked up from reference TRBV12-5 and TRBJ2-3, is DARVTQTPRHKVTEMGQEVTMRCQPILGHNTVFWYRQTMMQGLELLAYFRNRAPLDDSGMPKDRFSAEMPDATLATLKIQPSEPRDSAVYFCASGLGSYLAARTDTQYFGPGTRLTVL.

The chain uses TRBV7-6 and TRBJ1-1; tentatively, D is TRBD1 (6 bases). The ends were cut back, 3 bases at V and 0 bases at J, with 8 bases in the middle. Germline V gene sequence: CDR1 SGHVS, CDR2 FNYEAQ. The CDR3 loop spans 14 amino acids. As DNA, the CDR3 is TGTGCCAGCAGCTTTACAGGGCTGAACACTGAAGCTTTCTTT. Translation gives CASSFTGLNTEAFF.

The chain joins TRBV29-1 to TRBJ2-3; 8 nucleotides line up with TRBD2. Germline CDR1 and CDR2: SQVTM and ANQGSEA. CDR3 length equals 16 residues. V lost 6 bases to trimming and J lost 3 bases; unmatched junction nucleotides: 14. The CDR3 region has the DNA TGCAGCGTGATAAGCGGGAGTAGCGCGGCAACAGATACGCAGTATTTT. It translates to CSVISGSSAATDTQYF.

This rearrangement joins TRBV6-5 to TRBJ2-1, with a weak D call TRBD2 (6 bases). The V gene lost 6 bases and the J gene lost 4 bases, with 16 bases spanning the gap. The CDR3 consists of 15 residues. The germline V gene has CDR1 MNHEY and CDR2 SVGAGI. CDR3 bases: TGTGCCAGCAGCCTCTTCTGGACTACTTACAATGAGCAGTTCTTC. Protein product: CASSLFWTTYNEQFF.

The chain joins TRBV5-1 to TRBJ2-5; D unresolved. Germline CDR1 is SGHRS and CDR2 is YFSETQ. This CDR3 spans 12 amino acids. The V gene lost 5 bases and the J gene lost 5 bases, with 10 bases spanning the gap. CDR3 coding DNA: TGCGCCAGCAGTTCGAGAGCGGAGACCCAGTACTTC. It translates to CASSSRAETQYF.

CDR3 sequence (DNA): TGTGCCATCAGTGAGTCGGGACAGGGGCCAGAGACCCAGTACTTC. This encodes CAISESGQGPETQYF. This chain uses TRBV10-3 with TRBJ2-5; 10 bases match TRBD1. Germline CDR1 ENHRY, CDR2 SYGVKD. CDR3 length: 15 amino acids. Trimming removed 0 bases from V and 4 bases from J; junction bases left unmatched: 2.

The chain joins TRBV6-5 to TRBJ1-2; 8 nucleotides line up with TRBD1. V dropped 2 bases and J dropped 2; count of bases not matched to a gene: 4. Germline values: CDR1 MNHEY, CDR2 SVGAGI. The CDR3 runs 15 residues. The CDR3 sequence: CASSYGQGGNYGYTF. CDR3 DNA: TGTGCCAGCAGTTACGGACAGGGCGGGAACTATGGCTACACCTTC.

The genes are TRBV19 and TRBJ2-3; D not certain. The CDR3 runs to 14 residues. CDR1 is LNHDA and CDR2 is SQIVND in the germline V gene (reference sequence). Trimming shortened V by 6 bases and J by 0 bases, and 10 bases separated the two germline ends. The CDR3 DNA is TGTGCCAGTAGCCCGACGGCTAGCACAGATACGCAGTATTTT. Protein sequence: CASSPTASTDTQYF.

This chain connects TRBV10-3 to TRBJ2-1; 14 bases match TRBD2. Germline CDR1 is ENHRY and CDR2 is SYGVKD. This CDR3 has 16 residues. Trimming at V came to 2 bases and at J to 7 bases, leaving 4 bases not matched to a gene. In nucleotides, the CDR3 is TGTGCCATCAGTGAGCGAGGGACTAGCGGGAGAAATGAGCAGTTCTTC. The encoded protein is CAISERGTSGRNEQFF.